The entry below describes one T cell receptor beta chain. Libraries of TCR beta came from iRepertoire HTBI primers plus Arm-PCR of CDR3 regions. One entry per CDR3 protein results from TCRdb running MiXCR on the multiplex PCR reads. The sample has roughly 360,000 distinct CDR3 sequences, over 9.5% seen once. The time point: newly diagnosed GD, antithyroid drugs for less than 3 months. With RNA extracted from PBMCs as input, the TCR library was made. The record originates from a study of regulatory T cells in long-lasting Graves disease. In germline, CDR1 is SGHTA, CDR2 FQGNSA. The CDR3 loop spans 15 amino acids. Trimming took off 1 base at V and 1 base at J, with 11 bases between the two ends. This same sample was also part of a study on T cells in Graves' hyperthyroidism and ophthalmopathy.

The sample consisted of peripheral blood mononuclear cells (PBMCs), taken at new diagnosis, from a patient treated with antithyroid drugs. J is TRBJ2-7 and V is TRBV7-2, with D possibly being TRBD1 or TRBD2 (5 bases each). The TCR sequence derives from a woman aged 18-29 years with Graves disease. This CDR3 reads CASSLGGRMSYEQYF. The CDR3 DNA reads TGTGCCAGCAGCTTAGGGGGACGGATGTCCTACGAGCAGTACTTC.